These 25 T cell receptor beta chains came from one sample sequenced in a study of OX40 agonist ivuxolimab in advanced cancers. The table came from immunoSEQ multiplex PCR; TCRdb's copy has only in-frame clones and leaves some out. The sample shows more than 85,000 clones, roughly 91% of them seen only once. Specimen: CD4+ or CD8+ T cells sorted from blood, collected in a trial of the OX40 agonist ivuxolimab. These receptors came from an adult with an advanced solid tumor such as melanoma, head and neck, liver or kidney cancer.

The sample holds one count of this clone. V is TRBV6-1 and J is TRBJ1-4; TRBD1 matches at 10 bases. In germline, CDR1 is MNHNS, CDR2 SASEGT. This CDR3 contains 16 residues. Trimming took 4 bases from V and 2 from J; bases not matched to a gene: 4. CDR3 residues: CASSGTGGITNEKLFF. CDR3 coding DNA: TGTGCCAGCAGTGGGACAGGGGGAATTACTAATGAAAAACTGTTTTTT.

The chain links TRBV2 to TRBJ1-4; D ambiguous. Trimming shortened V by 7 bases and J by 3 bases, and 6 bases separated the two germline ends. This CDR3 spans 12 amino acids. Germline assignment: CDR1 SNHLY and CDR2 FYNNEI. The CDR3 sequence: CASKGSNEKLFF. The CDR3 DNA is TGTGCCAGCAAGGGATCTAATGAAAAACTGTTTTTT.

The CDR3 loop is CASRPVGPREQYF. DNA of the CDR3: TGTGCCAGCAGACCCGTAGGCCCTAGGGAGCAGTACTTC. The chain employs TRBV5-8 and TRBJ2-7; no clear D. The V end was cut by 5 bases, the J end by 7 bases, with 16 bases between. CDR1 and CDR2 from the germline V gene are SGHTS and YDEGEE. The CDR3 consists of 13 residues.

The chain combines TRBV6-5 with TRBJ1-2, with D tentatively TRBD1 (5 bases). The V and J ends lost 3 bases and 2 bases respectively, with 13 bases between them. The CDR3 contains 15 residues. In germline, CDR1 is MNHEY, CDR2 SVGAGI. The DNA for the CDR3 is TGTGCCAGCAGTTATCGGACATGGCAAAACTATGGCTACACCTTC. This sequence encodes CASSYRTWQNYGYTF.

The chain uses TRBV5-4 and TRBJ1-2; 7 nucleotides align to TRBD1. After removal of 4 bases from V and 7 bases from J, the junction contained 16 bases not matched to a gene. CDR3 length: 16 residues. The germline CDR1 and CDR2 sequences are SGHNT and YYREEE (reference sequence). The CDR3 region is CASSPLPNDREAGYTF. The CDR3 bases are TGTGCCAGCAGCCCCCTCCCGAACGACAGGGAGGCTGGCTACACCTTC.

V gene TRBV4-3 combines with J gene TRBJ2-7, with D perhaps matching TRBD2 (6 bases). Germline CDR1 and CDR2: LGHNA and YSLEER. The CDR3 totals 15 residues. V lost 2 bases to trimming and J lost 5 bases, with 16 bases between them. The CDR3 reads CASSQQAGPQDEQYF. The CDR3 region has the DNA TGCGCCAGCAGCCAACAGGCGGGGCCGCAAGACGAGCAGTACTTC.

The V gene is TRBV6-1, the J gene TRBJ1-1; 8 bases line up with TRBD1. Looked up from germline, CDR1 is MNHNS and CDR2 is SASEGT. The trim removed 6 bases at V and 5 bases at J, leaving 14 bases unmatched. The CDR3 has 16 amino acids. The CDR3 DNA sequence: TGTGCCAGCAGCGAACGCCCAGGGGGCGCGGGGACTGAAGCTTTCTTT. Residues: CASSERPGGAGTEAFF.

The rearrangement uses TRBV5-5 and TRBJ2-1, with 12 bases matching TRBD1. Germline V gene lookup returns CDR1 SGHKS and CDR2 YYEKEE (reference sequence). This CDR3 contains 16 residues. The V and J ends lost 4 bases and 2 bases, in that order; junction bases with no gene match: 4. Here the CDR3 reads CASSAGQGAAYNEQFF. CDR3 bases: TGTGCCAGCAGCGCGGGACAGGGGGCGGCCTACAATGAGCAGTTCTTC.

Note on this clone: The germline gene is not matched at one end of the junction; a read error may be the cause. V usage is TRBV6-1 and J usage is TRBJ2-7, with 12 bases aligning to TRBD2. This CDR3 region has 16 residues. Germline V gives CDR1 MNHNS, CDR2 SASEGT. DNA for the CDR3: TGTGCCAGCAGTAAAGCCTCTAGCGGGAGGGCCTACGAGCAGTACTTC. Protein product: CASSKASSGRAYEQYF.

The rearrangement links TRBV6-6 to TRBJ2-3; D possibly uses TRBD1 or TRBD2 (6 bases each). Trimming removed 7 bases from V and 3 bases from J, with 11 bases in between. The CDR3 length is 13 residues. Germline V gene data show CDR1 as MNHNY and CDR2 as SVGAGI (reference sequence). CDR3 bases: TGTGCCAGCAAAGAAGGGGGGACAGATACGCAGTATTTT. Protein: CASKEGGTDTQYF.

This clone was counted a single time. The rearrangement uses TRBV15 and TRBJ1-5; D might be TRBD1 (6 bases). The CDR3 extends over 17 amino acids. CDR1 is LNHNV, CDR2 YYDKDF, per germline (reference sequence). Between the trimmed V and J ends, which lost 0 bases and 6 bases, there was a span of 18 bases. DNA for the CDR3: TGTGCCACCAGCAGAGATACGGACAGAAGCAACCGTCAGCCCCAGCATTTT. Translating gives CATSRDTDRSNRQPQHF.

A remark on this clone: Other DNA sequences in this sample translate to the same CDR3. CDR3 loop: CASSPRTSGAYEQYF. The CDR3 nucleotides read TGTGCCAGCTCACCTCGGACTAGCGGAGCCTACGAGCAGTACTTC. This chain links TRBV18 with TRBJ2-7; 10 nucleotides line up with TRBD2. From germline, CDR1 is KGHSH and CDR2 LQKENI. V gave up 3 bases and J gave up 2 bases; unmatched junction bases: 4. The CDR3 runs to 15 residues.

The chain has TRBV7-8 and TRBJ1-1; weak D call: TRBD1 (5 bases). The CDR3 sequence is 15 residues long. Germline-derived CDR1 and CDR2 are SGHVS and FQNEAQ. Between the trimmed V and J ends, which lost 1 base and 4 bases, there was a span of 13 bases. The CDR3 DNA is TGTGCCAGCAGCTTAGATTATGTGGGGGGCACTGAAGCTTTCTTT. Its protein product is CASSLDYVGGTEAFF.

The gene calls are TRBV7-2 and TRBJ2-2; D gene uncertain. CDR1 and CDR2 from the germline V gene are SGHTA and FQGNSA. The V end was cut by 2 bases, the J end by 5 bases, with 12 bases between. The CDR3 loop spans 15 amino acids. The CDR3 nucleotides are TGTGCCAGCAGCTTATCGCCACAACCAACCGGGGAGCTGTTTTTT. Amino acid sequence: CASSLSPQPTGELFF.

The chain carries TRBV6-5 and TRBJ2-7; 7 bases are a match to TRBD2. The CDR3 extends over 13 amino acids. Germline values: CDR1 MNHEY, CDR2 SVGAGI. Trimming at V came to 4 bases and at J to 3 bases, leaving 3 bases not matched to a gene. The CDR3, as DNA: TGTGCCAGCAGTTCGGGGGGAGACTACGAGCAGTACTTC. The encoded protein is CASSSGGDYEQYF.

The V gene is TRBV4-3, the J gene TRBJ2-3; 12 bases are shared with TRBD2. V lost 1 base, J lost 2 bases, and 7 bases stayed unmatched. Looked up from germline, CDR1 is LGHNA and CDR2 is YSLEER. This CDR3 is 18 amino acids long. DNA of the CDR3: TGCGCCAGCAGCCAAGGACTAGCGGGAGCCGCCGCCACAGATACGCAGTATTTT. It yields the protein CASSQGLAGAAATDTQYF.

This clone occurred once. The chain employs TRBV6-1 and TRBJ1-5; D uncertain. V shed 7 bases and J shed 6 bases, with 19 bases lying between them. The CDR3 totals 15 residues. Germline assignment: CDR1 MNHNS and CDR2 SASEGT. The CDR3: CASTEQRVGGQPQHF. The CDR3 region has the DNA TGTGCCAGCACGGAACAGAGGGTGGGAGGTCAGCCCCAGCATTTT.

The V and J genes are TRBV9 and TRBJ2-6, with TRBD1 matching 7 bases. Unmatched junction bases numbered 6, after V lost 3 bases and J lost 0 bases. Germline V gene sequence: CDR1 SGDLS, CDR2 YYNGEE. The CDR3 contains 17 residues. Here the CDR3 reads CASSAQGDLSGANVLTF. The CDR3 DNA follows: TGTGCCAGCAGCGCTCAGGGGGATCTCTCTGGGGCCAACGTCCTGACTTTC.

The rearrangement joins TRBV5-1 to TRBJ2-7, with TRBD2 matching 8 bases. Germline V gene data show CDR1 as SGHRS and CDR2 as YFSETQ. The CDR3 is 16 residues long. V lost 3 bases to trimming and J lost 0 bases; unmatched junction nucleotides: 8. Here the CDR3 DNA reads TGCGCCAGCAGCTCACGAGCGGGAGTATCCTCCTACGAGCAGTACTTC. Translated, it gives CASSSRAGVSSYEQYF.

The chain's CDR3 is CASSFPGLPTQYF. The CDR3 DNA sequence: TGTGCCAGCAGCTTCCCCGGACTCCCAACGCAGTATTTT. J is TRBJ2-3 and V is TRBV7-2, with D tentatively TRBD2 (5 bases). Per germline, CDR1 SGHTA and CDR2 FQGNSA. This CDR3 has 13 amino acids. V dropped 3 bases and J dropped 9 bases, with 13 bases sitting between them.

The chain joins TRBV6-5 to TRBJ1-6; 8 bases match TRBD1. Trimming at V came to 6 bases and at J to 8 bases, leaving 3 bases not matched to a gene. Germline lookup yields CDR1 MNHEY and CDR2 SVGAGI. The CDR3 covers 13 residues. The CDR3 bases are TGTGCCAGCAGCAGGGGGCAGGATTCACCCCTCCACTTT. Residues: CASSRGQDSPLHF.

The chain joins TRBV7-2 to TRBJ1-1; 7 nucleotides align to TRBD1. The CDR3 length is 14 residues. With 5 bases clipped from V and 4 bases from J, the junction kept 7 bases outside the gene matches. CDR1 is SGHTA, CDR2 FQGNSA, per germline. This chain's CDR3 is CASSLGTAGTEAFF. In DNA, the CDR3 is TGTGCCAGCAGCCTTGGGACAGCGGGCACTGAAGCTTTCTTT.

The CDR3 protein is CASTGGGRARYEQFF. In nucleotides, the CDR3 is TGTGCCAGTACCGGGGGCGGGAGGGCCCGGTATGAGCAGTTCTTC. The chain joins TRBV19 to TRBJ2-1; 9 bases map to TRBD2. V trimming: 7 bases; J trimming: 8 bases; junction bases outside the gene matches: 12. The length of the CDR3 is 15 residues. CDR1 LNHDA and CDR2 SQIVND come from the germline V gene (reference sequence).

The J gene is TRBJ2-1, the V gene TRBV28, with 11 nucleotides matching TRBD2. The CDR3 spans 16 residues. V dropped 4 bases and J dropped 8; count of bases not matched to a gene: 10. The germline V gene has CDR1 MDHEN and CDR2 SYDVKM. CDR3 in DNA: TGTGCCAGCAGTTCCCTTTTAGCGGGAGGGTTGGATGAGCAGTTCTTC. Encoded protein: CASSSLLAGGLDEQFF.

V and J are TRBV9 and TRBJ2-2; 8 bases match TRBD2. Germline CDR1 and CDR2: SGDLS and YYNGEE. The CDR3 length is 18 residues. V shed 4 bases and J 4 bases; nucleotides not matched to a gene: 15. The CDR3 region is CASSPRGAGAASTGELFF. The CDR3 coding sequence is TGTGCCAGCAGCCCGCGTGGAGCGGGAGCGGCGAGCACCGGGGAGCTGTTTTTT.